Each of the 31 T cell receptor beta chains below was sequenced from the same sample in a study of blood T cell repertoires in COVID-19. Profiling relied on immunoSEQ multiplex PCR, and the TCRdb table lists in-frame clones only, not all of them. The sample includes roughly 160,000 clones, around 80% of them seen just once. The material sequenced was peripheral blood. Receptors originate from a woman in her 70s who had recovered from COVID-19.

This clone was found a few times. This chain connects TRBV24-1 to TRBJ2-5; TRBD1 aligns across 7 bases. V shed 0 bases, J shed 1 base, and the junction held 10 bases outside the gene matches. The CDR3 is 18 amino acids. Per the germline V gene, CDR1 is KGHDR and CDR2 is SFDVKD. The CDR3 nucleotides are TGTGCCACCAGTGATTTGCCCCGGACAGGTCCCACCCAAGAGACCCAGTACTTC. Amino acids: CATSDLPRTGPTQETQYF.

This clone was seen only once. The J gene is TRBJ1-1, the V gene TRBV4-2; TRBD1 agrees at 9 bases. Trimming at V came to 3 bases and at J to 8 bases, leaving 16 bases not matched to a gene. This CDR3 region has 17 residues. From germline, CDR1 is LGHNA and CDR2 YNFKEQ. CDR3 in amino acids: CASSQMGHTGGAGEAFF. The CDR3 bases are TGTGCCAGCAGCCAGATGGGTCACACAGGGGGCGCGGGGGAAGCTTTCTTT.

As to this clone: In the same sample, other DNA sequences code for this CDR3. The chain uses TRBV9 and TRBJ2-2; D is undetermined. The germline CDR1 and CDR2 sequences are SGDLS and YYNGEE. V lost 0 bases and J 6 bases, leaving 3 bases between the germline ends. The CDR3 loop spans 12 amino acids. This CDR3 is CASSVASGELFF. CDR3 sequence (DNA): TGTGCCAGCAGCGTAGCGTCCGGGGAGCTGTTTTTT. Complete variable domain (other parts from reference TRBV9 and TRBJ2-2): DSGVTQTPKHLITATGQRVTLRCSPRSGDLSVYWYQQSLDQGLQFLIQYYNGEERAKGNILERFSAQQFPDLHSELNLSSLELGDSALYFCASSVASGELFFGEGSRLTVL.

V gene TRBV6-1 combines with J gene TRBJ1-5, with 8 positions matching TRBD1. CDR3 length equals 15 residues. V gave up 3 bases and J gave up 7 bases; unmatched junction bases: 8. Germline V CDR1 and CDR2: MNHNS, SASEGT. Written as DNA, the CDR3 is TGTGCCAGCAGTGAGATGACAGGGGCGGGGCAGCCCCAGCATTTT. Its protein product is CASSEMTGAGQPQHF.

This chain links TRBV5-4 with TRBJ1-2; possible D gene TRBD1, 5 bases. Germline assignment: CDR1 SGHNT and CDR2 YYREEE (reference sequence). CDR3 size: 14 residues. Trimming took 0 bases from V and 4 from J, leaving 10 bases between them. CDR3 bases: TGTGCCAGCAGCTTGGGGGGCGGTCGCTATGGCTACACCTTC. Protein: CASSLGGGRYGYTF.

The chain couples TRBV14 to TRBJ1-2; no clear D gene. V lost 3 bases and J lost 0, with 8 bases in between. This CDR3 comprises 14 residues. Germline CDR1 and CDR2: SGHDN and FVKESK. The chain's CDR3 is CASSHLGANYGYTF. In nucleotides, the CDR3 is TGTGCCAGCAGCCATTTAGGAGCTAACTATGGCTACACCTTC.

In DNA form, the CDR3 reads TGTGCCAGCAGTCGAGGGGGGGGGACCACTGAAGCTTTCTTT. Residues: CASSRGGGTTEAFF. The chain combines TRBV6-6 with TRBJ1-1, with D perhaps matching TRBD1 (6 bases). Germline values: CDR1 MNHNY, CDR2 SVGAGI (reference sequence). Trimming left V 5 bases short and J 4 bases short, with 14 bases between. This CDR3 is 14 amino acids long.

J is TRBJ2-7 and V is TRBV4-3, with 15 bases matching TRBD2. This CDR3 comprises 17 residues. V trimming: 0 bases; J trimming: 7 bases; junction bases outside the gene matches: 7. Germline V gene data show CDR1 as LGHNA and CDR2 as YSLEER. As DNA, the CDR3 is TGCGCCAGCAGCCAAGATACGGGGACTAGCGGGAGGTGGGAGCAGTACTTC. Protein sequence: CASSQDTGTSGRWEQYF.

The chain has TRBV7-3 and TRBJ2-1, with D possibly matching TRBD2 (5 bases). V lost 0 bases and J 12 bases, leaving 6 bases between the germline ends. Germline CDR1 is SGHTA and CDR2 is FQGTGA. CDR3 length equals 11 residues. CDR3 region: CASSLTGVQFF. The CDR3 DNA sequence: TGTGCCAGCAGCTTAACCGGGGTGCAGTTCTTC. Variable domain in full (rest from reference TRBV7-3 and TRBJ2-1): GAGVSQTPSNKVTEKGKYVELRCDPISGHTALYWYRQSLGQGPEFLIYFQGTGAADDSGLPNDRFFAVRPEGSVSTLKIQRTERGDSAVYLCASSLTGVQFFGPGTRLTVL.

A single count supports this clone. This chain uses TRBV7-9 with TRBJ1-4; 7 bases are shared with TRBD1. After removal of 5 bases from V and 1 base from J, the junction contained 4 bases not matched to a gene. CDR1 is SEHNR and CDR2 is FQNEAQ in the germline V gene (reference sequence). CDR3 length: 15 residues. CDR3 amino acids: CASSPGTVTNEKLFF. The CDR3 DNA sequence: TGTGCCAGCAGCCCCGGGACAGTAACTAATGAAAAACTGTTTTTT.

The chain uses TRBV5-1 and TRBJ2-1; D perhaps matches TRBD2 (5 bases). The germline V and J ends were trimmed by 4 bases and 0 bases, with 8 bases remaining between them. Per germline, CDR1 SGHRS and CDR2 YFSETQ. The CDR3 has 14 amino acids. Here the CDR3 DNA reads TGCGCCAGCAGCGGGGAGCCCTCCTACAATGAGCAGTTCTTC. Its translation is CASSGEPSYNEQFF.

This clone was seen only a few times. The genes are TRBV4-2 and TRBJ2-7; D is perhaps TRBD1 (6 bases). Trimming shortened V by 4 bases and J by 3 bases, and 13 bases separated the two germline ends. The CDR3 is 14 residues long. Germline V lookup: CDR1 LGHNA, CDR2 YNFKEQ. CDR3 sequence: CASSLAGAIYEQYF. The CDR3 nucleotides read TGTGCCAGCAGCCTGGCAGGGGCGATCTACGAGCAGTACTTC.

This clone was seen only a few times. V gene TRBV27 combines with J gene TRBJ1-5, with D perhaps TRBD1 (5 bases). With 3 bases removed from V and 5 bases from J, the gap between germline ends came to 8 bases. The CDR3 has 13 amino acids. Looked up from germline, CDR1 is MNHEY and CDR2 is SMNVEV (reference sequence). The CDR3 nucleotides read TGTGCCAGCAGTTTGGGCAGGGATCAGCCCCAGCATTTT. This sequence encodes CASSLGRDQPQHF.

The chain couples TRBV7-3 to TRBJ2-3; 9 nucleotides align to TRBD2. Trimming at V came to 5 bases and at J to 8 bases, leaving 11 bases not matched to a gene. CDR1 and CDR2 (germline): SGHTA, FQGTGA. This CDR3 has 15 amino acids. CDR3 sequence (DNA): TGTGCCAGCAGCATTAGCGGGAGCCCGATTGGTACGCAGTATTTT. It is translated as CASSISGSPIGTQYF.

The chain joins TRBV5-1 to TRBJ2-5; TRBD1 might be the D (6 bases). V was trimmed by 0 bases and J by 1 base, leaving 10 bases between them. This CDR3 is 15 amino acids long. Germline lookup yields CDR1 SGHRS and CDR2 YFSETQ. The CDR3 DNA is TGCGCCAGCAGCTTGGGCGCAGGGGCCCAAGAGACCCAGTACTTC. Residues: CASSLGAGAQETQYF.

The chain carries TRBV6-2 or TRBV6-3 and TRBJ1-2; 10 nucleotides line up with TRBD1. Per germline, CDR1 MNHEY and CDR2 SVGEGT. This CDR3 spans 15 amino acids. J was trimmed by 4 bases and V by 5 bases; bases with no gene match: 7. In DNA, the CDR3 is TGTGCCAGCAGTCAAGGAGGACAGGGGGGCTATGGCTACACCTTC. Translated, it gives CASSQGGQGGYGYTF.

The chain couples TRBV5-4 to TRBJ2-7; the match to TRBD2 covers 14 bases. The CDR3 spans 14 residues. CDR1 is SGHNT, CDR2 YYREEE, per germline (reference sequence). Trimming cost V 4 bases and J 5 bases; bases outside gene matches: 2. Here the CDR3 reads CASSPGLAGDEQYF. In DNA form, the CDR3 reads TGTGCCAGCAGCCCGGGACTAGCGGGAGACGAGCAGTACTTC.

This sequence joins TRBV6-5 and TRBJ1-1, with D maybe TRBD1 (6 bases). Germline-derived CDR1 and CDR2 are MNHEY and SVGAGI. V lost 2 bases and J 11 bases, leaving 15 bases between the germline ends. CDR3 size: 13 residues. The CDR3 bases are TGTGCCAGCAGTTACACCGGGGGGCGGGGGGCTTTCTTT. Residues: CASSYTGGRGAFF.

This chain joins TRBV27 and TRBJ2-7; TRBD2 might be the D (6 bases). The CDR3 has 12 amino acids. The germline CDR1 and CDR2 sequences are MNHEY and SMNVEV (reference sequence). V lost 5 bases, J lost 6 bases, and 11 bases lay in between. The CDR3 loop is CASSPTRGEQYF. In DNA form, the CDR3 reads TGTGCCAGCAGTCCGACTAGAGGCGAGCAGTACTTC.

The J gene is TRBJ1-2, the V gene TRBV11-2; no clear D. Germline V gene data show CDR1 as SGHAT and CDR2 as FQNNGV. The CDR3 is 15 residues long. The V gene lost 0 bases and the J gene lost 8 bases, with 16 bases spanning the gap. The CDR3 coding sequence is TGTGCCAGCAGCTTAGATGCCGCCCGGGGAAGAGGCTACACCTTC. Amino acid sequence: CASSLDAARGRGYTF.

On this clone: This sample also contains other DNA sequences that code for the same CDR3. This sequence joins TRBV5-1 and TRBJ2-2; 8 bases map to TRBD1. The CDR3 runs 15 residues. The trim removed 4 bases at V and 3 bases at J, leaving 5 bases unmatched. Germline assignment: CDR1 SGHRS and CDR2 YFSETQ. The CDR3 DNA sequence: TGCGCCAGCAGCCCCGACAGGGGCGACACCGGGGAGCTGTTTTTT. It encodes CASSPDRGDTGELFF.

V usage is TRBV30 and J usage is TRBJ1-1; D is perhaps TRBD1 (6 bases). The CDR3 is made up of 14 amino acids. V dropped 3 bases and J dropped 6 bases, with 17 bases sitting between them. Germline assignment: CDR1 GTSNPN and CDR2 SVGIG (reference sequence). CDR3 amino acids: CAWSAPRGGSEAFF. CDR3 DNA sequence: TGTGCCTGGAGCGCCCCGAGGGGGGGCTCTGAAGCTTTCTTT.

This sequence joins TRBV5-1 and TRBJ1-2; 7 nucleotides line up with TRBD1. After removal of 1 base from V and 6 bases from J, the junction contained 6 bases not matched to a gene. The CDR3 is 14 amino acids. The germline V gene has CDR1 SGHRS and CDR2 YFSETQ. CDR3 region: CASSLLGGADGYTF. The DNA of the CDR3 is TGCGCCAGCAGCTTGTTAGGGGGCGCGGATGGCTACACCTTC.

The chain employs TRBV7-3 and TRBJ2-2; tentative D call: TRBD2 (5 bases). Germline V CDR1 and CDR2: SGHTA, FQGTGA. The ends were cut back, 4 bases at V and 5 bases at J, with 8 bases in the middle. There are 13 residues in the CDR3. The CDR3 DNA sequence: TGTGCCAGCAGCTCGGGGTGGACCGGGGAGCTGTTTTTT. Its protein is CASSSGWTGELFF.

The chain employs TRBV2 and TRBJ1-1; 10 positions match TRBD1. Germline-derived CDR1 and CDR2 are SNHLY and FYNNEI. V shed 6 bases and J 5 bases; nucleotides not matched to a gene: 9. This CDR3 has 15 amino acids. CDR3 protein: CASRGTGAIGTEAFF. The CDR3 DNA is TGTGCCAGCAGAGGGACAGGGGCGATCGGGACTGAAGCTTTCTTT.

For the CDR3, the DNA is TGTGCCAGCAGCATACTTGGGAGCTCCTACAATGAGCAGTTCTTC. Translated, it gives CASSILGSSYNEQFF. The chain joins TRBV6-2 or TRBV6-3 to TRBJ2-1; possible D gene TRBD2, 5 bases. Germline V gene data show CDR1 as MNHEY and CDR2 as SVGEGT. V gave up 6 bases and J gave up 0 bases, with 12 bases separating them. The CDR3 covers 15 residues.

The V call is TRBV5-1, the J call TRBJ1-1, with D possibly being TRBD1 (6 bases). This CDR3 spans 14 amino acids. Between the trimmed V and J ends, which lost 0 bases and 7 bases, there was a span of 13 bases. CDR1 and CDR2 (germline): SGHRS, YFSETQ. In nucleotides, the CDR3 is TGCGCCAGCAGCTTGGGCGGGGGCGGGAGTGAAGCTTTCTTT. This sequence encodes CASSLGGGGSEAFF.

The chain joins TRBV27 to TRBJ2-1; 11 bases map to TRBD2. This CDR3 has 18 amino acids. V lost 1 base to trimming and J lost 0 bases; unmatched junction nucleotides: 5. The germline gives CDR1 MNHEY, CDR2 SMNVEV (reference sequence). CDR3 amino acids: CASSLFPSGRFSYNEQFF. The CDR3 nucleotides read TGTGCCAGCAGTTTATTCCCTAGCGGGAGGTTCTCCTACAATGAGCAGTTCTTC.

V is TRBV5-4 and J is TRBJ2-4; TRBD2 agrees at 10 bases. The V gene end was trimmed by 4 bases and the J gene end by 0 bases; junction bases not matched to a gene: 7. The CDR3 covers 17 residues. CDR1 and CDR2 from the germline V gene are SGHNT and YYREEE (reference sequence). As DNA, the CDR3 is TGTGCCAGCAGCCCAGCGGGAGGGCCCCTAGCCAAAAACATTCAGTACTTC. Translated: CASSPAGGPLAKNIQYF.

The V gene is TRBV4-2, the J gene TRBJ2-3; TRBD2 might be the D (7 bases). CDR1 and CDR2 from the germline V gene are LGHNA and YNFKEQ. The germline V and J ends were trimmed by 3 bases and 2 bases, with 15 bases remaining between them. This CDR3 has 16 amino acids. The CDR3 protein is CASSQGRGAHTDTQYF. The CDR3 coding sequence is TGTGCCAGCAGCCAGGGCCGGGGGGCCCACACAGATACGCAGTATTTT.

The V gene is TRBV9, the J gene TRBJ2-5, with D possibly TRBD2 on 6 matching bases. The V gene lost 0 bases and the J gene lost 7 bases, with 19 bases spanning the gap. Germline assignment: CDR1 SGDLS and CDR2 YYNGEE. This CDR3 is built from 16 residues. The DNA of the CDR3 is TGTGCCAGCAGCGTAGGCGGCGGGACTTCAAGGGGGACCCAGTACTTC. Amino acid sequence: CASSVGGGTSRGTQYF.